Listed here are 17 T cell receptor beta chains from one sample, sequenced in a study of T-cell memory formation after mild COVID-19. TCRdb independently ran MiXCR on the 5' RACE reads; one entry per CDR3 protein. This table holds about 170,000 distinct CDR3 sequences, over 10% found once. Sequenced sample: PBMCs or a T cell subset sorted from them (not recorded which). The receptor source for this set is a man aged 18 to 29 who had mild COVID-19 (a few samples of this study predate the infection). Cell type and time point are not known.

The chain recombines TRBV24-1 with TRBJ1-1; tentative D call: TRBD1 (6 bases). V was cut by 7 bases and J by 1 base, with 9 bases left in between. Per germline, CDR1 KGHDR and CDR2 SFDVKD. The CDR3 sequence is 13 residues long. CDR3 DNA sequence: TGTGCCACCAGGACAGGATCGAACACTGAAGCTTTCTTT. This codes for CATRTGSNTEAFF.

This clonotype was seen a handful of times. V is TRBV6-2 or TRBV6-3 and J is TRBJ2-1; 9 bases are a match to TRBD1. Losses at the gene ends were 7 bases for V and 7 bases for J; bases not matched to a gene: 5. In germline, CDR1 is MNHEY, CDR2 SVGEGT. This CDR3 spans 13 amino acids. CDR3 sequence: CASTWTGVNEQFF. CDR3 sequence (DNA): TGTGCCAGCACCTGGACAGGGGTGAATGAGCAGTTCTTC.

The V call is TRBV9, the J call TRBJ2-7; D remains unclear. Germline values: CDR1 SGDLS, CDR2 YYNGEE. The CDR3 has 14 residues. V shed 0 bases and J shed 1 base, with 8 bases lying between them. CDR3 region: CASSVDGQSYEQYF. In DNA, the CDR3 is TGTGCCAGCAGCGTAGATGGGCAATCCTACGAGCAGTACTTC.

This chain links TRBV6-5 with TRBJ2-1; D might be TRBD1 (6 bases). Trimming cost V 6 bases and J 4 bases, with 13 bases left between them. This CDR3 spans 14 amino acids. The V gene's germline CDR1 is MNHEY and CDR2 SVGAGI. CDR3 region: CASSKMQGYNEQFF. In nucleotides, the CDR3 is TGTGCCAGCAGCAAAATGCAGGGGTACAATGAGCAGTTCTTC.

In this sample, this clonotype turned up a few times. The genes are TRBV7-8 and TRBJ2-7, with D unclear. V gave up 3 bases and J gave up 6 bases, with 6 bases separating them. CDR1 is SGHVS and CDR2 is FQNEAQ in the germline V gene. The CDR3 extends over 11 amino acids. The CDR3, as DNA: TGTGCCAGCAGCTTGGAACTCGAGCAGTACTTC. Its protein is CASSLELEQYF.

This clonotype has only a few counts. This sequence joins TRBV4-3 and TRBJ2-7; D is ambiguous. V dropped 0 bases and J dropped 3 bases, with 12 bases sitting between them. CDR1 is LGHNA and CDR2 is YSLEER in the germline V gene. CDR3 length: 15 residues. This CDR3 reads CASSQDYGSDYEQYF. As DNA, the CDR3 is TGCGCCAGCAGCCAAGATTACGGTTCCGACTACGAGCAGTACTTC.

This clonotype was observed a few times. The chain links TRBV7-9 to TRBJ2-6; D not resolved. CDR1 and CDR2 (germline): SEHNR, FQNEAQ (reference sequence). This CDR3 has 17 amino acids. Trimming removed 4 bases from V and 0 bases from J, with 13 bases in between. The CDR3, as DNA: TGTGCCAGCAGCTCGCCTGGACCGTACTCTGGGGCCAACGTCCTGACTTTC. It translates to CASSSPGPYSGANVLTF.

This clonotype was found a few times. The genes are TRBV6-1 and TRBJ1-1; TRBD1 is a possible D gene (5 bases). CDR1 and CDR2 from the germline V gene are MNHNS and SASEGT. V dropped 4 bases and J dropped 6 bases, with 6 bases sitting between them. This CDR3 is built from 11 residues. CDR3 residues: CASSAGPEAFF. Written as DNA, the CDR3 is TGTGCCAGCAGTGCGGGGCCTGAAGCTTTCTTT.

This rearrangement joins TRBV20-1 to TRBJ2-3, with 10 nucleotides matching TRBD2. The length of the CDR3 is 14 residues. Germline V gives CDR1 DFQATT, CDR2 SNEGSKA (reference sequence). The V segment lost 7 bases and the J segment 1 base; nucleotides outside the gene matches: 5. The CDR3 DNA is TGCAGTGGAAGCGGGGGGGCTGGCACAGATACGCAGTATTTT. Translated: CSGSGGAGTDTQYF.

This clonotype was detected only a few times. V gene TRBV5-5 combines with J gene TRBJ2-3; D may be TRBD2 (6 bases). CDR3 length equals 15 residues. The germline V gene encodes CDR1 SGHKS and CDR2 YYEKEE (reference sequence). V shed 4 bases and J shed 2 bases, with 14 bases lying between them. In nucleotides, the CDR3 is TGTGCCAGCAGCCCGTGGGACTTCCTCACAGATACGCAGTATTTT. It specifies CASSPWDFLTDTQYF.

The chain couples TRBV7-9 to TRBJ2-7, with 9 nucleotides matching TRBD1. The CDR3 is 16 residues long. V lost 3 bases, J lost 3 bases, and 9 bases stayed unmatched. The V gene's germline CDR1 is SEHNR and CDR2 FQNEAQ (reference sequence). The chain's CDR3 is CASSLGQGILDYEQYF. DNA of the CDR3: TGTGCCAGCAGCTTGGGACAGGGAATCTTAGACTACGAGCAGTACTTC.

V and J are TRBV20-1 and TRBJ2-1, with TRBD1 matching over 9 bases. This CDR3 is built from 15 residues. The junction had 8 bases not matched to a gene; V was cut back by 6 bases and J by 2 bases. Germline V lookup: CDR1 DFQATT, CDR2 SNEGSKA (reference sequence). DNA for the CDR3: TGCAGTGCCCATCTCCGGGACAGGGCCTACAATGAGCAGTTCTTC. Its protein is CSAHLRDRAYNEQFF.

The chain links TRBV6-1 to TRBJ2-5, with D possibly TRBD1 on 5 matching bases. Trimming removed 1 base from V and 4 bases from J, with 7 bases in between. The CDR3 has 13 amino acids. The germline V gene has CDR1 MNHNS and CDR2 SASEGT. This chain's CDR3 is CASSEGGRETQYF. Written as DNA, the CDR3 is TGTGCCAGCAGTGAAGGGGGCCGAGAGACCCAGTACTTC.

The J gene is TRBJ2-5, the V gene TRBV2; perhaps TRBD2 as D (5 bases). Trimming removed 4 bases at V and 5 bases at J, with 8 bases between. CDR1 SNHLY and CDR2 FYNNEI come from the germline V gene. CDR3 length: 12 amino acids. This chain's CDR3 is CASSAGSETQYF. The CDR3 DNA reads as TGTGCCAGCAGTGCGGGGTCGGAGACCCAGTACTTC.

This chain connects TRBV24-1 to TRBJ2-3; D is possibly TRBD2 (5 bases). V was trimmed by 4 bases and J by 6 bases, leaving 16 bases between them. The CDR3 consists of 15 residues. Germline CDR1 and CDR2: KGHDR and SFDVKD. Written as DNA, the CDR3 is TGTGCCACCAGTGACGCGAGCGGACCCGCGGATACGCAGTATTTT. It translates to CATSDASGPADTQYF.

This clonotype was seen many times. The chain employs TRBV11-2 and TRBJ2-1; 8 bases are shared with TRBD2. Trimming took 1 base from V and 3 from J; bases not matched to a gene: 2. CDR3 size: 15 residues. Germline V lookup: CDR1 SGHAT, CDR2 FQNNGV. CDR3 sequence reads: CASSLGGTSYNEQFF. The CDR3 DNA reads TGTGCCAGCAGCTTAGGGGGGACTAGCTACAATGAGCAGTTCTTC.

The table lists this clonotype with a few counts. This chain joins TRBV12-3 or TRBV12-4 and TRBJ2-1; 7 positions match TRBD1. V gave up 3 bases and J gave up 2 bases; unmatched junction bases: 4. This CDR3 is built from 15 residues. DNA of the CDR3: TGTGCCAGCAGTTTCAGACAGGGAACCTACAATGAGCAGTTCTTC. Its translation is CASSFRQGTYNEQFF.